The subject of this entry is one T cell receptor (beta chain). This sample is part of a study of shared clonotypes between healthy human individuals. TCRdb's table, derived via immunoSEQ multiplex PCR, lists solely in-frame clones and lacks some. The sample carries some 1 million clones, about three quarters recorded once. The CDR3 is 12 residues long. Germline V gives CDR1 SNHLY, CDR2 FYNNEI. V lost 7 bases, J lost 9 bases, and 9 bases stayed unmatched. The receptor was isolated from a man aged 18 to 30 in good health. The chain carries TRBV2 and TRBJ2-7; TRBD1 agrees at 7 bases. Sequenced input: memory CD4+ T cells sorted from blood. The subset is: CD45RA-negative fraction. CDR3 amino acids: CASTGQTFRQYF. The CDR3, as DNA: TGTGCCAGCACGGGACAGACCTTTAGGCAGTACTTC.